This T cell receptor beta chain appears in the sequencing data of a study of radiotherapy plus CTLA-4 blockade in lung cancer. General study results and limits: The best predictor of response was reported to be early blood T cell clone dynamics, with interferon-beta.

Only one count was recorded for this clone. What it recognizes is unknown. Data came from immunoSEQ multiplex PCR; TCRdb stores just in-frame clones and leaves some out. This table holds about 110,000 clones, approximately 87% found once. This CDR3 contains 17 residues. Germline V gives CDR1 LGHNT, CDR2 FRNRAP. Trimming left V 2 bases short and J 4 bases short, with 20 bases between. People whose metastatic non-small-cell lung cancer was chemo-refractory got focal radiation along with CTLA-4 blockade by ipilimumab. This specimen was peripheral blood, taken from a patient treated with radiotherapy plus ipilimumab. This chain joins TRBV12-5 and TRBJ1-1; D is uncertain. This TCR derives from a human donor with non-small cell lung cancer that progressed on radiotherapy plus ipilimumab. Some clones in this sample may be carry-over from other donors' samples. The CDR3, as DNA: TGTGCTAGTGGTTTGAAAGCAGGCCCTCCGCGGGGCACTGAAGCTTTCTTT. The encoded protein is CASGLKAGPPRGTEAFF.